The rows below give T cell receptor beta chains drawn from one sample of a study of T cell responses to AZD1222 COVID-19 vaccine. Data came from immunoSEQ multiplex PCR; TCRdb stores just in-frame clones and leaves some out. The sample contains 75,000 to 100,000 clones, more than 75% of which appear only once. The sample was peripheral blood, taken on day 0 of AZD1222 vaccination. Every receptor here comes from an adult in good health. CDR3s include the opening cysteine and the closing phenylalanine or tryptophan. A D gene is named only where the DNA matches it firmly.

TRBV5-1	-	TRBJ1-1	CASSLSFIRPEAFF
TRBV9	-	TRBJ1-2	CASSQQGNYGYTF
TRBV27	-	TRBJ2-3	CACRGGHDTQYF
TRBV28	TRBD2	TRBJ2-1	CASSILAGVNEQFF
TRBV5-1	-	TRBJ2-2	CASRLTVNTGELFF
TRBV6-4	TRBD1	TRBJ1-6	CASSEGQADGNSPLHF
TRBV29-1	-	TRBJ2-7	CSASGTTYEQYF
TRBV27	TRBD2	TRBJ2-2	CASSGSGRGELFF
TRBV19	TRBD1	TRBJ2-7	CASSGGQGYEQYF
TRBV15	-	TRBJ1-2	CATSRVMTGVFGPNYGYTF
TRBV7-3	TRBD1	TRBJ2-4	CASSLGGQGNIQYF
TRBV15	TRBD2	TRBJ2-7	CATSRDLASGLHEQYF
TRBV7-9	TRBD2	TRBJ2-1	CASSFSGRAEGFF
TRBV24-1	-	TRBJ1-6	CATSDRRYNSPLHF
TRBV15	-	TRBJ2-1	CATSTLRTAAHEQFF
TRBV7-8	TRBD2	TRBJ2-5	CASSSGTSGYEYQETQYF
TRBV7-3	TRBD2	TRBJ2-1	CASTRAGLADYNEQFF
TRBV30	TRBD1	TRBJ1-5	CAWKRQGYQPQHF
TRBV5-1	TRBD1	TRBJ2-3	CASSPGTGSYTDTQYF
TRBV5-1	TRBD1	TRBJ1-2	CASSQGTVVSGGYTF
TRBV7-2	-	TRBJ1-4	CASSLAWGGSEKLFF
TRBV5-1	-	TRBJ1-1	CASKLGYQTEAFF
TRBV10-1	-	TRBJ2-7	CASSEEFDPSEQYF
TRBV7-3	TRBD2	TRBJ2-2	CASSYAGTNPGELFF
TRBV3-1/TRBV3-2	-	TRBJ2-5	CASSQDQGRGPETQYF
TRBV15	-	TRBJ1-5	CATTQGPNQPQHF
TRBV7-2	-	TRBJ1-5	CASSLAGFGNQPQHF
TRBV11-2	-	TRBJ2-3	CASSPDSLRSTDTQYF
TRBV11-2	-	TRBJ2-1	CASVGVYNEQFF
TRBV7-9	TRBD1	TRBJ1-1	CASSSWDRLRGTEAFF
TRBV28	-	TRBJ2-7	CASRSAGHEQYF
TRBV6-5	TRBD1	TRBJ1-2	CASSSGQAFDYGYTF
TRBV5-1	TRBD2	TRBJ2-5	CASSLVAGWQETQYF
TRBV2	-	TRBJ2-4	CASSPTGTLAKNIQYF
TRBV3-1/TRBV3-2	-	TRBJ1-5	CASSQMSQGLGQPQHF
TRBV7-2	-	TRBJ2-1	CASSLANYEQFF
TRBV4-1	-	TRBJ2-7	CASSQSSYEQYF
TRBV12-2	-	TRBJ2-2	CASRLASGQGTQPGELFF
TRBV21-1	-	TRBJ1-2	CASSRDSIYGYTF
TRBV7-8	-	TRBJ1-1	CASSSYRVMNTEAFF
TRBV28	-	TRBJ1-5	CASTEPRGGGYSNQPQHF
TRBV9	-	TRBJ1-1	CASSSDRGTAFF
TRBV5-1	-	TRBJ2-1	CASSFVPRNEQFF
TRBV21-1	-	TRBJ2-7	CASSMNNPGLAGDWPYEQYF
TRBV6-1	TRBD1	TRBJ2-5	CASSEATGGETQYF
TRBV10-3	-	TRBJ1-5	CAISESAPNSNQPQHF
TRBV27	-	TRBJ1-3	CASPITPLRGTSGNTIYF
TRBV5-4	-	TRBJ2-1	CASSSGAVDNEQFF
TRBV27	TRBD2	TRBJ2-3	CASRRGLAGAPVTDTQYF
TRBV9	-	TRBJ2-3	CASSVRGGLGTDTQYF
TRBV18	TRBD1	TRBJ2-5	CASSPPTGGQETQYF
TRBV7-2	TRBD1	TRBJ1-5	CASSRGTEQPQHF
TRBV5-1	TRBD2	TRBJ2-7	CASSLGPPSGIEQYF
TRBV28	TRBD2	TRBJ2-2	CATRRLAGITGELFF
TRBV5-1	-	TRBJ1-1	CASFLGTNTEAFF
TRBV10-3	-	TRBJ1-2	CAISGRGWFEGYTF
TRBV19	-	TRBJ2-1	CASRRRENYNEQFF
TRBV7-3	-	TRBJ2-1	CASSLKPSSQHEQFF
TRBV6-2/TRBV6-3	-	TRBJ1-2	CASSSPGYTF
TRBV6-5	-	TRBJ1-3	CASRGTPLDGNTIYF